One and the same sample provided the 22 T cell receptor beta chains below, sequenced in a study of cytomegalovirus exposure and HLA in healthy donors. 13 Jbeta primers and 60 Vbeta primers were used for the PCR. Here immunoSEQ multiplex PCR was the method, and the copy in TCRdb shows in-frame clones only, minus some. The top ten hold around a quarter of the sample, which has about 85,000 clones, nearly 80% seen once. Sequences were obtained from PBMCs. Receptors originate from a woman between 45 and 65 years old in good health and CMV-seropositive.

This clone was seen just once. The J gene is TRBJ2-5, the V gene TRBV11-3, with TRBD2 matching 12 bases. Trimming at V came to 2 bases and at J to 2 bases, leaving 15 bases not matched to a gene. Germline CDR1 and CDR2: SGHNT and YENEEA. The CDR3 covers 20 residues. CDR3 loop: CASSLPQHLAGGSNQETQYF. CDR3 coding DNA: TGTGCCAGCAGCTTACCACAGCACCTAGCGGGGGGGTCTAATCAAGAGACCCAGTACTTC.

This clone occurred once. The genes are TRBV2 and TRBJ2-1; TRBD2 matches at 12 bases. Trimming cost V 9 bases and J 2 bases; bases outside gene matches: 8. CDR3 length: 16 amino acids. Per the germline V gene, CDR1 is SNHLY and CDR2 is FYNNEI. The chain's CDR3 is CARGSLAGGAYNEQFF. The CDR3 DNA is TGTGCCAGGGGGTCACTAGCGGGGGGAGCCTACAATGAGCAGTTCTTC.

V gene TRBV6-5 combines with J gene TRBJ2-7, with a tentative D call TRBD1 (6 bases). The CDR3 is 15 amino acids. Trimming removed 7 bases from V and 3 bases from J, with 19 bases in between. CDR1 is MNHEY and CDR2 is SVGAGI in the germline V gene. The CDR3 DNA sequence: TGTGCCAGCATTCTCCAGACAGGTCCTGGCTACGAGCAGTACTTC. Translation gives CASILQTGPGYEQYF.

The V call is TRBV7-6, the J call TRBJ1-6; 7 positions match TRBD1. Germline V gene sequence: CDR1 SGHVS, CDR2 FNYEAQ. The CDR3 contains 15 residues. V lost 4 bases to trimming and J lost 7 bases; unmatched junction nucleotides: 7. The CDR3 DNA reads TGTGCCAGCAGCTCCAGGGGGGCGCGCAATTCACCCCTCCACTTT. The encoded protein is CASSSRGARNSPLHF.

The chain carries TRBV6-5 and TRBJ2-2; possible D gene TRBD1, 5 bases. The CDR3 loop spans 15 amino acids. V was trimmed by 6 bases and J by 6 bases, leaving 17 bases between them. Germline loops: CDR1 MNHEY, CDR2 SVGAGI. The CDR3 bases are TGTGCCAGCAGACCCGCCCAGGGTAGGGCCGGGGAGCTGTTTTTT. Translation: CASRPAQGRAGELFF.

The CDR3 DNA sequence: TGTGCCAGCAGCTCCGGGTCCCTAGCGGGAGGCCCTGAGACCCAGTACTTC. Residues: CASSSGSLAGGPETQYF. The chain uses TRBV7-9 and TRBJ2-5; 11 bases match TRBD2. CDR3 length: 17 residues. Germline V gene lookup returns CDR1 SEHNR and CDR2 FQNEAQ (reference sequence). Trimming cost V 4 bases and J 5 bases; bases outside gene matches: 12.

This chain links TRBV7-9 with TRBJ2-5; 8 bases match TRBD1. The CDR3 runs 15 residues. V shed 6 bases and J 2 bases; nucleotides not matched to a gene: 8. CDR1 and CDR2 from the germline V gene are SEHNR and FQNEAQ (reference sequence). The CDR3 protein is CASSSGQGSQETQYF. The CDR3 bases are TGTGCCAGCAGTAGCGGACAGGGTTCACAAGAGACCCAGTACTTC.

This clone was seen a single time. The rearrangement links TRBV14 to TRBJ2-5; D unclear. The assigned J gene may be wrong: the sequence end matches TRBJ2-7 better. This CDR3 comprises 12 residues. The germline V gene encodes CDR1 SGHDN and CDR2 FVKESK. CDR3 sequence: CASSQYRYEQYF. The DNA of the CDR3 is TGTGCCAGCAGCCAATACCGCTACGAGCAGTACTTC.

The V gene is TRBV10-3, the J gene TRBJ1-2, with D perhaps matching TRBD1 (5 bases). The CDR3 contains 16 residues. The germline V and J ends were trimmed by 3 bases and 5 bases, with 19 bases remaining between them. Germline lookup yields CDR1 ENHRY and CDR2 SYGVKD. In DNA form, the CDR3 reads TGTGCCATCAGTGACTGGGGGGGGGACGGTGGATATGGCTACACCTTC. Translated: CAISDWGGDGGYGYTF.

The genes are TRBV29-1 and TRBJ2-5; no definite D call. This CDR3 is built from 12 residues. From germline, CDR1 is SQVTM and CDR2 ANQGSEA. The V end lost 4 bases, the J end lost 2 bases, and 8 bases lay between the germline ends. CDR3 sequence reads: CSVAYSQETQYF. The CDR3 DNA reads TGCAGCGTTGCGTACAGTCAAGAGACCCAGTACTTC.

This clone was counted a few times. The CDR3 sequence: CATQEVNLNVLTF. DNA for the CDR3: TGTGCCACCCAAGAGGTAAATCTCAACGTCCTGACTTTC. This rearrangement joins TRBV6-1 to TRBJ2-6; D remains unclear. Germline CDR1 MNHNS, CDR2 SASEGT. The CDR3 is 13 amino acids. V lost 10 bases to trimming and J lost 9 bases, with 16 bases between them.

The rearrangement uses TRBV5-6 and TRBJ2-7; 7 nucleotides match TRBD1. Trimming at V came to 0 bases and at J to 3 bases, leaving 3 bases not matched to a gene. CDR1 and CDR2 (germline): SGHDT, YYEEEE. The CDR3 contains 14 residues. The CDR3 here is CASSLGDSYYEQYF. Written as DNA, the CDR3 is TGTGCCAGCAGCTTGGGGGACAGTTACTACGAGCAGTACTTC. The full variable domain, with the rest looked up from reference TRBV5-6 and TRBJ2-7, is DAGVTQSPTHLIKTRGQQVTLRCSPKSGHDTVSWYQQALGQGPQFIFQYYEEEERQRGNFPDRFSGHQFPNYSSELNVNALLLGDSALYLCASSLGDSYYEQYFGPGTRLTVT.

V gene TRBV11-3 combines with J gene TRBJ2-1; D is undetermined. V was clipped by 1 base and J by 6 bases, with 7 bases between them. The CDR3 sequence is 13 residues long. The germline CDR1 and CDR2 sequences are SGHNT and YENEEA. This CDR3 reads CASSLVAVNEQFF. The CDR3 DNA follows: TGTGCCAGCAGCTTAGTCGCGGTCAATGAGCAGTTCTTC.

CDR3 region: CASSYSGGQRTEAFF. The CDR3 DNA is TGTGCCAGCAGTTACTCCGGGGGTCAGAGGACTGAAGCTTTCTTT. V usage is TRBV6-5 and J usage is TRBJ1-1; tentative D call: TRBD1 (5 bases). This CDR3 spans 15 amino acids. The germline V and J ends were trimmed by 0 bases and 5 bases, with 13 bases remaining between them. Germline values: CDR1 MNHEY, CDR2 SVGAGI.

V usage is TRBV18 and J usage is TRBJ1-3, with 8 bases that match TRBD1. Germline CDR1 KGHSH, CDR2 LQKENI. V was clipped by 2 bases and J by 0 bases; unmatched bases: 6. The CDR3 length is 17 residues. The DNA of the CDR3 is TGTGCCAGCTCACCAGGGCACAGGGGGGCCTCTGGAAACACCATATATTTT. Its protein product is CASSPGHRGASGNTIYF.

V is TRBV9 and J is TRBJ2-3, with D possibly TRBD2 on 5 matching bases. V shed 2 bases and J shed 6 bases, with 10 bases lying between them. The CDR3 consists of 13 residues. Germline CDR1 is SGDLS and CDR2 is YYNGEE. The CDR3 is CASSVASPDTQYF. For the CDR3, the DNA is TGTGCCAGCAGCGTCGCTAGCCCGGATACGCAGTATTTT.

This chain uses TRBV6-5 with TRBJ2-7; weak D call: TRBD2 (5 bases). This CDR3 contains 11 residues. Trimming removed 2 bases at V and 7 bases at J, with 6 bases between. Per germline, CDR1 MNHEY and CDR2 SVGAGI. CDR3 sequence: CASSYGGEQYF. The CDR3 DNA is TGTGCCAGCAGTTACGGCGGGGAGCAGTACTTC.

The V gene is TRBV6-1, the J gene TRBJ1-1; the match to TRBD1 covers 7 bases. This CDR3 comprises 14 residues. Germline CDR1 MNHNS, CDR2 SASEGT. Losses at the gene ends were 4 bases for V and 2 bases for J; bases not matched to a gene: 4. The chain's CDR3 is CASSAGDSNTEAFF. The CDR3 DNA is TGTGCCAGCAGTGCTGGGGACAGCAACACTGAAGCTTTCTTT.

The rearrangement uses TRBV2 and TRBJ2-5; no reliable D call. The ends were cut back, 2 bases at V and 5 bases at J, with 6 bases in the middle. Germline values: CDR1 SNHLY, CDR2 FYNNEI. CDR3 length: 12 amino acids. CDR3 amino acids: CASSEYLETQYF. CDR3 DNA sequence: TGTGCCAGCAGTGAATATCTGGAGACCCAGTACTTC.

V usage is TRBV19 and J usage is TRBJ1-1; weak D call: TRBD1 (5 bases). Germline V gene sequence: CDR1 LNHDA, CDR2 SQIVND (reference sequence). Trimming shortened V by 7 bases and J by 4 bases, and 16 bases separated the two germline ends. The CDR3 extends over 14 amino acids. The CDR3 loop reads CASNQGGFGTEAFF. As DNA, the CDR3 is TGTGCCAGTAACCAGGGTGGGTTCGGCACTGAAGCTTTCTTT. Filled out from reference TRBV19 and TRBJ1-1, the complete variable domain reads DGGITQSPKYLFRKEGQNVTLSCEQNLNHDAMYWYRQDPGQGLRLIYYSQIVNDFQKGDIAEGYSVSREKKESFPLTVTSAQKNPTAFYLCASNQGGFGTEAFFGQGTRLTVV.

Note on this clone: The junction shows a germline mismatch at one end, possibly a read error. This CDR3 is CASSLERGSPLHF. The CDR3 region has the DNA TGTGCTAGCAGCTTGGAAAGGGGTTCACCCCTCCACTTT. This chain links TRBV7-7 with TRBJ1-6, with D possibly being TRBD1 (5 bases). CDR1 is SSHAT, CDR2 FNYEAQ, per germline (reference sequence). The CDR3 runs to 13 residues.

The rearrangement joins TRBV5-1 to TRBJ1-2; D is unclear. With 0 bases removed from V and 2 bases from J, the gap between germline ends came to 8 bases. The CDR3 runs to 14 residues. Germline assignment: CDR1 SGHRS and CDR2 YFSETQ. The CDR3 here is CASSLADGNYGYTF. The CDR3 DNA reads TGCGCCAGCAGCTTGGCCGACGGGAACTATGGCTACACCTTC.